The rows below give T cell receptor beta chains drawn from one sample of a study of cytotoxic CD8 clonotypes in ibrutinib-treated CLL. The method was immunoSEQ multiplex PCR; TCRdb's version includes in-frame clones alone and lacks a portion of them. The sample holds fewer than 400,000 clones, roughly 71% seen once. The material sequenced was PBMCs, taken after 36 months of ibrutinib treatment. Receptor source: a human donor with chronic lymphocytic leukemia. The CDR3 runs from the conserved cysteine through the conserved F or W. The D gene is left open where the match is weak. The size of a clone is reported for some rows only, either as once, few or many, or as a class for expanded clones.

CDR3aa,CDR3nt,v_gene,d_gene,abundance,j_gene
CASSLRLPGTEAFF,TGCGCCAGCAGCTTGAGGTTACCAGGCACTGAAGCTTTCTTT,TRBV5-1,-,once,TRBJ1-1
CASSEQRIGGYTF,TGTGCCAGCAGTGAGCAACGTATTGGCGGCTACACCTTC,TRBV6-1,-,-,TRBJ1-2
CASSYSGVGNTIYF,TGTGCCAGCAGTTACTCCGGGGTTGGAAACACCATATATTTT,TRBV6-5,-,-,TRBJ1-3
CASSAVPGGYEQYF,TGTGCCAGCAGTGCCGTCCCAGGGGGCTACGAGCAGTACTTC,TRBV6-1,TRBD1,few,TRBJ2-7
CASSPHPGNLGYEQFF,TGTGCCAGCAGTCCACACCCCGGCAACTTGGGTTATGAGCAGTTCTTC,TRBV28,-,-,TRBJ2-1
CASSPRGYEQYF,TGTGCCAGCAGCCCCCGGGGGTACGAGCAGTACTTC,TRBV6-6,-,-,TRBJ2-7
CASSVAPDTQYF,TGTGCCAGCAGCGTAGCACCAGATACGCAGTATTTT,TRBV9,-,-,TRBJ2-3
CASSLGLDTQYF,TGTGCCAGCAGCTTAGGCCTAGATACGCAGTATTTT,TRBV13,-,-,TRBJ2-3
CSVAQTSNTGELFF,TGCAGCGTTGCACAGACCTCGAACACCGGGGAGCTGTTTTTT,TRBV29-1,-,-,TRBJ2-2
CASSPPRTGIGYEQFF,TGTGCCAGCAGTCCGCCCCGGACAGGGATAGGCTATGAGCAGTTCTTC,TRBV28,TRBD1,few,TRBJ2-1
CASSPGPGQGVGGYTF,TGTGCCAGCAGCCCAGGTCCAGGACAGGGGGTTGGTGGCTACACCTTC,TRBV7-2,TRBD1,-,TRBJ1-2
CASLRDGSYNEQFF,TGTGCCAGCTTGAGGGACGGCTCCTACAATGAGCAGTTCTTC,TRBV28,-,-,TRBJ2-1
CASSQVADTDTQYF,TGCGCCAGCAGCCAAGTAGCGGATACAGATACGCAGTATTTT,TRBV4-1,-,-,TRBJ2-3
CASSVGGLTEAFF,TGTGCCAGCAGCGTAGGCGGCCTCACTGAAGCTTTCTTT,TRBV9,-,once,TRBJ1-1
CASSEQGPCF,TGTGCCAGCAGTGAACAGGGACCGTGCTTC,TRBV25-1,-,few,TRBJ2-7
CASSRADLQETQYF,TGTGCCAGCAGCCGAGCGGACTTACAAGAGACCCAGTACTTC,TRBV7-9,-,-,TRBJ2-5
CASSYTGTLFTGELFF,TGTGCCAGCAGTTATACCGGGACCCTTTTTACCGGGGAGCTGTTTTTT,TRBV7-9,-,-,TRBJ2-2
CAPYLGQGRLLGKNIQYF,TGTGCCCCATATTTGGGACAGGGTCGTCTCCTGGGCAAAAACATTCAGTACTTC,TRBV19,TRBD1,-,TRBJ2-4
CASSLNRNEQYF,TGTGCCAGCAGTTTGAATCGGAACGAGCAGTACTTC,TRBV6-5,-,-,TRBJ2-7
CASSYLPGELFF,TGTGCCAGCAGTTATCTCCCCGGGGAGCTGTTTTTT,TRBV6-5,-,few,TRBJ2-2
CASSIATGNEQYF,TGTGCCAGTAGTATTGCCACAGGGAACGAGCAGTACTTC,TRBV19,-,-,TRBJ2-7
CASSETGQGAETQYF,TGCGCCAGCAGTGAGACGGGACAGGGAGCGGAGACCCAGTACTTC,TRBV10-2,TRBD1,-,TRBJ2-5
CASSSLERVERLHEQFF,TGTGCCAGCAGCTCGTTGGAGAGGGTAGAACGCCTCCATGAGCAGTTCTTC,TRBV5-5,-,-,TRBJ2-1
CASGGTSGGPLEQFF,TGTGCCAGCGGCGGGACTAGCGGGGGGCCGTTAGAGCAGTTCTTC,TRBV6-6,TRBD2,-,TRBJ2-1
CASSANRLAGEETQYF,TGTGCCAGCTCGGCAAACCGACTAGCGGGAGAAGAGACCCAGTACTTC,TRBV18,TRBD2,-,TRBJ2-5
CASRPSGRDTDTQYF,TGTGCCAGCAGACCTAGCGGGAGGGACACAGATACGCAGTATTTT,TRBV7-2,TRBD2,-,TRBJ2-3
CASSGGNSPLHF,TGTGCCAGCAGCGGGGGAAATTCACCCCTCCACTTT,TRBV5-6,-,-,TRBJ1-6
CASSERAGGTYEQYF,TGTGCCAGCAGCGAGCGAGCGGGGGGAACCTACGAGCAGTACTTC,TRBV9,TRBD2,-,TRBJ2-7
CASSPNRGDRSPLHF,TGCGCCAGCAGTCCGAACAGGGGCGATCGATCACCCCTCCACTTT,TRBV5-1,TRBD1,few,TRBJ1-6
CASSYKGTDSPLHF,TGTGCCAGCAGTTACAAGGGGACGGATTCACCCCTCCACTTT,TRBV6-6,-,-,TRBJ1-6
CATRLAGGNEQFF,TGTGCGACTAGGCTAGCGGGGGGAAATGAGCAGTTCTTC,TRBV7-6,TRBD2,-,TRBJ2-1
CATSRDAGSETQYF,TGTGCCACCAGCAGAGATGCGGGATCGGAGACCCAGTACTTC,TRBV15,-,-,TRBJ2-5